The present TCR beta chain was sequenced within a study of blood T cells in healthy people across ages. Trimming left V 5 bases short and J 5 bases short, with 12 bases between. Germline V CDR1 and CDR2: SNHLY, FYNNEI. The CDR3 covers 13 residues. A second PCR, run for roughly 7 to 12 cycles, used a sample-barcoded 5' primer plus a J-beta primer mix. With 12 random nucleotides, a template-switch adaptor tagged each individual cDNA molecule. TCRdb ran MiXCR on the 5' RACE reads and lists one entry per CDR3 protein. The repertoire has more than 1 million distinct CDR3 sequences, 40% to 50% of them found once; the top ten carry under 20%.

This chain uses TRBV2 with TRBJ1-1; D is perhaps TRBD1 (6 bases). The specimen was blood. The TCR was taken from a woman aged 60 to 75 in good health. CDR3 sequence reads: CASSSGTMTEAFF. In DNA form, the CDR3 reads TGTGCCAGCAGTTCCGGGACAATGACTGAAGCTTTCTTT.